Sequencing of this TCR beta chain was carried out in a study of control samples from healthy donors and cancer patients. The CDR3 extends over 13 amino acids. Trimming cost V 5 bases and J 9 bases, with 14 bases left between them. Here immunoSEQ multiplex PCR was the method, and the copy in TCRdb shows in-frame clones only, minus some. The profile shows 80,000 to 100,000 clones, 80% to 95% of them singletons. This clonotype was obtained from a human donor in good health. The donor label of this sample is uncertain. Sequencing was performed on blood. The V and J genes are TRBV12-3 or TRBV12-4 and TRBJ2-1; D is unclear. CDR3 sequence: CASSLIISVEQFF. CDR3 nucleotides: TGTGCCAGCAGTCTTATAATATCGGTTGAGCAGTTCTTC.